This TCR beta chain was found in a study of CD8+CD57+ T cells in acquired aplastic anemia. The wider study: Yields of DNA that came from sorted CD4+ and CD8+ cells averaged roughly 3.2 ug.

Genomic DNA acted as the template from which TCR beta VDJ combination and CDR3 sequence profiling were carried out. Using its own MiXCR run on the reads, TCRdb lists one record per CDR3 protein. The profile shows hundreds of thousands of distinct CDR3 sequences, approximately 32% of them singletons. Overall study results and limits: Patients shared twenty-nine CD8+ CDR3 sequences with controls.

Concerning this clonotype: Its antigen is unidentified.

The CDR3 covers 16 residues. Trimming cost V 4 bases and J 1 base; bases outside gene matches: 4. Germline CDR1 DFQATT, CDR2 SNEGSKA (reference sequence). For sequencing, patients were chosen who had shown expansion of CD8+CD57+ cells by flow cytometry. Every patient had severe acquired aplastic anemia. The sample was sorted CD4+, CD8+, or CD8+CD57+ T cells (not recorded which) from PBMCs. The origin of this receptor is a human donor with aplastic anemia. The V and J genes are TRBV20-1 and TRBJ2-2, with 12 bases matching TRBD2. Here the CDR3 reads CSAMTSGGQNTGELFF. The CDR3 DNA is TGCAGTGCTATGACTAGCGGGGGTCAGAACACCGGGGAGCTGTTTTTT.